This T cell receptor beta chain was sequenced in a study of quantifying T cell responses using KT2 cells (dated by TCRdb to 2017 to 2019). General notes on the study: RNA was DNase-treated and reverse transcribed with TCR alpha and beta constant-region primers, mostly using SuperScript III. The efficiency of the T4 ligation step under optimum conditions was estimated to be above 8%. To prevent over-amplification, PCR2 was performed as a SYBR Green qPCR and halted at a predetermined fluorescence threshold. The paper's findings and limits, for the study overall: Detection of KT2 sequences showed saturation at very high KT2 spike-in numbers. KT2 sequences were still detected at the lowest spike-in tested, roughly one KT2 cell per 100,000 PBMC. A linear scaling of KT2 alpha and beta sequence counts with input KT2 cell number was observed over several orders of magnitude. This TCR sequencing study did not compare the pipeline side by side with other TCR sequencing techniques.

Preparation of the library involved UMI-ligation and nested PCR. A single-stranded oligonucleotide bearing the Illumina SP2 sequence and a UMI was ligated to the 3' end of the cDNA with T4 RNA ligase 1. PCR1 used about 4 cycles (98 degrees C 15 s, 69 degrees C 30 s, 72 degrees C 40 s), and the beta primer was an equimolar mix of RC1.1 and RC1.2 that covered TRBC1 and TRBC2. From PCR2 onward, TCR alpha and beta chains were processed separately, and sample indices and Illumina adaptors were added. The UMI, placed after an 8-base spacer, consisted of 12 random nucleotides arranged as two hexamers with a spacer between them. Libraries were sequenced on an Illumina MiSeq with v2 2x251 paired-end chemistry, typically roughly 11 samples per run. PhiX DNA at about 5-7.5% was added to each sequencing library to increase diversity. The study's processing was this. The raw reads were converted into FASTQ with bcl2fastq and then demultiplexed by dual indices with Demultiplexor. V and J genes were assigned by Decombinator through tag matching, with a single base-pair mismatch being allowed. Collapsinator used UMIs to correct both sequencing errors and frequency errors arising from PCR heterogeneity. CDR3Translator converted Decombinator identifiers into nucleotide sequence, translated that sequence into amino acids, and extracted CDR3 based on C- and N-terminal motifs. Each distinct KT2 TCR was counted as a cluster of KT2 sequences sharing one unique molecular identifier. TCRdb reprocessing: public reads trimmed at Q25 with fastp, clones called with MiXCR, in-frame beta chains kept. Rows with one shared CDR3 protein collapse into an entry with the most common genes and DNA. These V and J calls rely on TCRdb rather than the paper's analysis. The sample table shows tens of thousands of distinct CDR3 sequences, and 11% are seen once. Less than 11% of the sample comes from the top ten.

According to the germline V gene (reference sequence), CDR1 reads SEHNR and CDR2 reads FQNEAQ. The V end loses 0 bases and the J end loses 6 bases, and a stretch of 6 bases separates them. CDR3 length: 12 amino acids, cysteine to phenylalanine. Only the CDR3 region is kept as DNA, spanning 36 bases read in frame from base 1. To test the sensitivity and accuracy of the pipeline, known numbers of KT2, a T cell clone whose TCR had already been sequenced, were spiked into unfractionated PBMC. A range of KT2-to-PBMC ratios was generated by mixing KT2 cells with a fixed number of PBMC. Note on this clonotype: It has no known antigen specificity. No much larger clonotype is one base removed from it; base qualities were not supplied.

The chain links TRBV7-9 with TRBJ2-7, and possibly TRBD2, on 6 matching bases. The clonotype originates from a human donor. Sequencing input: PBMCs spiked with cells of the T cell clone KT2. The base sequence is TGTGCCAGCAGCTTAGCGCGGGGCGAGCAGTACTTC. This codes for CASSLARGEQYF.